This T cell receptor (beta chain) was identified in a study of blood T cell repertoires in COVID-19. Study in general: Acute and convalescent COVID-19 samples came from the United States, Italy and Spain. T cells, B-cell-depleted T cells, or PBMCs provided the cDNA or gDNA that served as material.

Clinical history reported by participants formed the basis on which cohorts were assigned. CDR3 length: 10 amino acids. Losses at the gene ends were 8 bases for V and 15 bases for J; bases not matched to a gene: 7. Germline values: CDR1 MNHEY, CDR2 SMNVEV (reference sequence). Under the authors' procedure: Scientists estimated how many nucleated cells there were by amplifying reference gene primers. TCRdb's copy holds only in-frame clones and misses some; the assay was immunoSEQ multiplex PCR. V, J and clone size derive from that table, while D and trimming were established from the DNA sequence. There are 350,000 to 450,000 clones in the sample; 91% occur only once, and 0.8% to 0.9% lies in the top ten.

The chain couples TRBV27 to TRBJ2-3; 8 bases are shared with TRBD2. The source of this sequence is a woman aged 40 to 49 who had been exposed to COVID-19. The material sequenced was PBMCs or T cells enriched from blood (not recorded which). The chain's CDR3 is CASGLAGTYF. The CDR3 DNA reads TGTGCCAGCGGTCTAGCGGGTACCTATTTT.